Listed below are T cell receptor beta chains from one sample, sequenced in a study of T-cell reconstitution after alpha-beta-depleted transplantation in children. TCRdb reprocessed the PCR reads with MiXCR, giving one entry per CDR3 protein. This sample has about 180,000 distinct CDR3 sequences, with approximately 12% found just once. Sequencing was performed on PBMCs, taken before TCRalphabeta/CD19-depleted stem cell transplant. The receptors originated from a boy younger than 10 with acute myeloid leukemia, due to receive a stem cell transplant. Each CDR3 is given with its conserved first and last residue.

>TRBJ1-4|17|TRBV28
CASSSDRGFATNEKLFF
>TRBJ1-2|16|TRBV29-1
CSFEVPSGLADYGYTF
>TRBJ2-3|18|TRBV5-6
CASSLVEARGSSTDTQYF
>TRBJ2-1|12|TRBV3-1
CASSQTGTGKFF
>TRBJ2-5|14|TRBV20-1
CSAPLGAGAETQYF
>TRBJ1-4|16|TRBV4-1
CASSQDPITGSEKLFF
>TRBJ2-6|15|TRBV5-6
CASSLRVTGANVLTF
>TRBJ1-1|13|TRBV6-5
CASSYALNTEAFF
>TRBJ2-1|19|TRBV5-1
CASSRGLAGFLSSYNEQFF
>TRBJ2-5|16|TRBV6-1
CASRSLPGQGGGTQYF